This TCR beta chain was documented in a study of T cell repertoires and leukemia-associated antigens (dated by TCRdb to about 2019). For context, the study as a whole: About 5.1 to 7 million read pairs and about 3 to 5.0 million effective reads were obtained per sample, with some 16 million effective reads obtained overall. In vitro peptide stimulation of healthy T cells was used with the aim of identifying the antigen recognized by a TCR Vbeta21 clone previously found in CML patients. Here is what the overall study found, with its caveats: Direct testing of the expanded clones' antigen specificity and function was not done, and further investigation was required. No significant differences among the four groups were observed in the numbers of Vbeta genes (approximately 60), Jbeta genes (around 14), VDJ rearrangements, or unique CDR3s.

TRIzol reagent was used to extract total RNA from the cultured T cells. TCRbeta libraries were amplified from RNA by 5' rapid amplification of cDNA ends (5'RACE). Library concentration and integrity were checked with Qubit, an Agilent instrument, and quantitative PCR before sequencing. Sequencing of qualified libraries was performed on Illumina HiSeq or MiSeq by a commercial service provider. The study's processing was this. TCR sequences in each sample were identified using MiXCR version 1.8.2. For a clone to be considered qualified, a CDR3 longer than four amino acids, an in-frame nucleotide length, and the absence of a stop codon were required. A read counted as effective if the read contained the complete CDR3 structure. RT-PCR with 24 Vbeta primers, GeneScan spectratyping, and Sanger sequencing were used to validate expanded clones. The public reads were reprocessed in TCRdb via fastp at Q25 and MiXCR, keeping in-frame beta chains. Here each entry gathers all rows of one CDR3 protein and keeps the most common genes and DNA. TCRdb's processing, not the authors' own work, is the source of the V and J calls. This sample has about 12,000 distinct CDR3 sequences in its table, and roughly 39% of those were observed once. The ten most abundant clones make up 30% to 40% of the sample.

In its sample, this clonotype was seen a few times. Its antigen remains unidentified. Base qualities are missing; no much larger clone stands one base away. Spanning cysteine to phenylalanine, the CDR3 consists of 15 amino acids. This entry keeps only the CDR3 DNA: 45 bases, framed from base 1. Via the germline V gene, CDR1 is SGHRS and CDR2 YFSETQ. V is cut back by 0 bases and J by 9 bases, with 8 bases in the junction unmatched. As a first step, the CD3+ T cells were left to rest overnight in RPMI 1640 lacking fetal bovine serum, at more than 2 million cells/mL. CD3+ T cells were isolated from PBMCs with MACS immunomagnetic beads following the manufacturer's instructions.

The sequence derives from a female donor in good health. The sample consisted of CD3+ T cells sorted from blood and cultured. The rearranged chain carries TRBV5-1 and TRBJ2-1; 8 bases in between match TRBD2. The nucleotide sequence reads TGCGCCAGCAGCTTGGGTAGCGGGACGTCTAGTGAGCAGTTCTTC. This sequence encodes CASSLGSGTSSEQFF.